The T cell receptor (beta chain) described here comes from a study of T cells in localized non-small cell lung cancer (dated by TCRdb to the early 2020s). A note on the overall study: Comparing tumors with uninvolved tumor-adjacent lungs, the study looked at the T cell repertoires of roughly 250 patients with early-stage NSCLC. The cohort comprised around 240 treatment-naïve NSCLC patients with resected, localized lung tumors. A mean age of 66.3 years was recorded for the NSCLC patients, of whom 129 were male and 100 to 110 were female. What the study reported, not specific to this receptor: Longer overall survival was associated with higher T cell density in blood, whereas shorter survival was associated with higher clonality in adjacent lung. Because of the exploratory design, TCR variables were selected using unadjusted p-values without false-discovery rate correction. Of the top 100 tumor clones, a median of 57 were detected in paired uninvolved adjacent lung; some 28 were also among that lung's top 100. Uninvolved tumor-adjacent lung showed the highest T cell clonality, higher than tumor, which suggests more focused antigenic responses in the uninvolved tumor-adjacent lung. Because multi-region sequencing of the tumors was not done, intratumor heterogeneity could not be ruled out.

At diagnosis, tumor, uninvolved tumor-adjacent lung and peripheral blood were collected and then preserved as a mix of FFPE and fresh-frozen material. For TCR repertoire profiling, blood samples were analyzed in the form of peripheral blood mononuclear cells. As encoded in the germline V gene, CDR1 is SGHTA while CDR2 is FQGTGA. Relative to germline, V is missing 5 bases and J is missing 10 bases, with 3 bases of the junction outside any gene match. The CDR3, cysteine through phenylalanine, is 12 amino acids long. The read is trimmed to its CDR3 DNA, 36 bases read in frame from base 1. The immunoSEQ Assay was used to sequence TCR beta CDR3 regions from DNA. As for the authors' bioinformatics: To compute T cell density, TCR beta template counts were normalized to usable DNA, which was estimated by amplifying housekeeping genes. Richness was estimated with the preseqR package, extrapolating to 400,000 templates for PBMC samples and 120,000 templates for tissue samples. Clonality was calculated as one minus Pielou's evenness. Tissue-enriched TCRs were identified through differential abundance testing performed on productive amino-acid clonotypes, with a minimum total count of 5 and an alpha of 0.1. The Jaccard Index and the Morisita Overlap Index were used to measure repertoire overlap between compartments. GLIPH grouped TCR beta CDR3s together with public tetramer-defined viral CDR3s, and a viral motif had to include at least three viral sequences and also show V-gene enrichment. Drawn from immuneACCESS, this table holds only the in-frame rearrangements with V and J called that TCRdb kept. Clones are partly lost; checked studies trace under half to an unresolved V gene and leave the rest unexplained. V and J calls and clone size follow that table, whereas D and trimming were derived from the DNA. This sample has around 41,000 clones in its table, and roughly 86% of those were observed once. The ten largest clones represent 2% to 3% of the sample.

Notes on this clone: Its binding antigen is unknown. Base qualities are not at hand, and no much larger clone is one base apart.

The TCR originated in a female donor at least 60 years old with stage I squamous cell lung carcinoma. The sequences come from peripheral blood, collected before any cancer treatment. The rearranged segments are TRBV7-3 and TRBJ2-2; 8 bases in between match TRBD1. Read as DNA, the sequence is TGTGCCAGCAGCAAGACAGGGGAGGAGCTGTTTTTT. The encoded protein is CASSKTGEELFF.